The rows below give T cell receptor beta chains drawn from one sample of a study of blood T cell repertoires in COVID-19. Sequencing was performed with immunoSEQ multiplex PCR; in TCRdb, only in-frame clones are kept and a portion is missing. Of fewer than 500,000 clones in the sample, approximately 90% were seen once. Specimen: peripheral blood. These receptors originate from a woman aged 25-40 years with acute or convalescent COVID-19. Each CDR3 is given with its conserved first and last residue. D genes are given only for firm matches. Rows may omit the clone size; those that give it use once, few, many or a size class.

clone_size j_call v_call d_call cdr3_nt cdr3_aa
. TRBJ2-7 TRBV19 . TGTGCCAGTAGTATTGGGGTTGGCGGGGCCTCCTACGAGCAGTACTTC CASSIGVGGASYEQYF
. TRBJ1-6 TRBV2 . TGTGCCAGCATGCGGGAGATTACCCTCCACTTT CASMREITLHF
. TRBJ1-1 TRBV18 TRBD1 TGTGCCAGCTCACCAGGACAGGCCTACACTGAAGCTTTCTTT CASSPGQAYTEAFF
. TRBJ2-1 TRBV18 TRBD1 TGTGCCAGCTCGCGACAGGGATACAATGAGCAGTTCTTC CASSRQGYNEQFF
few TRBJ2-2 TRBV6-6 TRBD2 TGTGCCAGCAGGCGGGGGAGGGACACCGGGGAGCTGTTTTTT CASRRGRDTGELFF
. TRBJ1-2 TRBV4-1 . TGCGCCAGCAGCCACGCAGTTTCTAACTATGGCTACACCTTC CASSHAVSNYGYTF
. TRBJ1-1 TRBV6-4 . TGTGCCAGCAGTGACTCGAAACAGGCAACCGGGACTGAAGCTTTCTTT CASSDSKQATGTEAFF
once TRBJ1-1 TRBV2 . TGTGCCAGCAGTGAAGTGGGGCCTGAAGCTTTCTTT CASSEVGPEAFF
. TRBJ2-7 TRBV2 . TGTGCCAGCAGTGATCCAGGGGCGAGCTCCTACGAGCAGTACTTC CASSDPGASSYEQYF
. TRBJ1-6 TRBV30 . TGTGCCTGTCACAGGGTCGACTCCTATAATTCACCCCTCCACTTT CACHRVDSYNSPLHF
. TRBJ2-6 TRBV6-5 . TGTGCCAGCAGCCGGGAAGGGTCTGGGGCCAACGTCCTGACTTTC CASSREGSGANVLTF
. TRBJ2-5 TRBV29-1 TRBD1 TGCAGCGCGAGGACAGGGGGCAGAGAGACCCAGTACTTC CSARTGGRETQYF
. TRBJ1-1 TRBV5-5 TRBD1 TGTGCCAGCAGCTCCCAGGGGGCCCCTGAAGCTTTCTTT CASSSQGAPEAFF
. TRBJ2-1 TRBV6-1 . TGTGCCAGCAGTGAAGCGGCAGACAAGCAGTTCTTC CASSEAADKQFF
. TRBJ1-5 TRBV28 . TGTGCCAGCAGTTCTGGGCAACAGTGGGATCAGCCCCAGCATTTT CASSSGQQWDQPQHF
. TRBJ2-7 TRBV27 . TGTGCCAGCAGTTTAACAGGTAGAGTGTACGAGCAGTACTTC CASSLTGRVYEQYF
. TRBJ2-4 TRBV6-1 TRBD2 TGTGCCAGCAGTGAAAGGCGGGGGGGGGATGAAGCCAAAAACATTCAGTACTTC CASSERRGGDEAKNIQYF
. TRBJ1-2 TRBV4-1 . TGCGCCAGCAGCCAAGGGAGAGGGGGACTGGGAGGGTATGGCTACACCTTC CASSQGRGGLGGYGYTF
. TRBJ2-7 TRBV6-5 TRBD1 TGTGCCAGCAGTCCCGCACAGGGGATCCACGAGCAGTACTTC CASSPAQGIHEQYF
. TRBJ1-5 TRBV2 . TGTGCCAGCACCCAATCCAGGGAGGGGAATCAGCCCCAGCATTTT CASTQSREGNQPQHF
. TRBJ2-7 TRBV9 . TGTGCCAGCAGCGTAGGCGGAGAAACCTACGAGCAGTACTTC CASSVGGETYEQYF
. TRBJ2-1 TRBV4-1 . TGCGCCAGCAGCCAAGGGGCTCAGGGTTCCTCCTACAATGAGCAGTTCTTC CASSQGAQGSSYNEQFF
. TRBJ2-1 TRBV5-6 . TGTGCCAGCAGCTTGCTTGGGACAACTCACAATGAGCAGTTCTTC CASSLLGTTHNEQFF
. TRBJ1-3 TRBV28 . TGTGCCAGCAGCCTAGTACCCCCTGGAAACACCATATATTTT CASSLVPPGNTIYF
. TRBJ1-5 TRBV21-1 . TGTGCCAGCAGCACCGGGACAGGGGTGATTCCCCAGCATTTT CASSTGTGVIPQHF
. TRBJ2-3 TRBV6-5 TRBD1 TGTGCCAGCAGTTACATTGGGACAGACACAGATACGCAGTATTTT CASSYIGTDTDTQYF
. TRBJ2-3 TRBV5-6 . TGTGCCAGCAGCTTGGCCCGAGCAGGGTTCCGAGATACGCAGTATTTT CASSLARAGFRDTQYF
. TRBJ1-6 TRBV14 TRBD1 TGTGCCAGCAGCCAAGATAGTAGACAGGGAGGTCATTCACCCCTCCACTTT CASSQDSRQGGHSPLHF
. TRBJ1-5 TRBV4-1 TRBD1 TGCGCCAGCAGCCCTAACTCCGCGGGACAGGGCCATCAGCCCCAGCATTTT CASSPNSAGQGHQPQHF